This TCR beta chain was recorded in a study of T cells in Graves' hyperthyroidism and ophthalmopathy. Study context: The authors collected peripheral blood at initial diagnosis, before any treatment.

The source material, RNA transcripts, was used to amplify TCR beta CDR3 regions. The study used the HTBI primer set for a first-round RT-PCR of the TCR CDR3. Each CDR3 protein gets one entry after TCRdb re-called the multiplex PCR reads with MiXCR. The sample yields roughly 500,000 distinct CDR3 sequences, 20% to 25% seen once. The study excluded patients with uncontrolled infection, other autoimmune disease, pregnancy or lactation. Clinical symptoms, serum thyroxine, TRAb, thyroid ultrasound and orbital computed tomography established diagnosis. This clonotype was counted at least ten times. There are 15 residues in the CDR3. Trimming left V 0 bases short and J 3 bases short, with 11 bases between. The germline V gene encodes CDR1 SNHLY and CDR2 FYNNEI.

This chain uses TRBV2 with TRBJ1-2, with D possibly matching TRBD1 (5 bases). Material: blood. The receptor comes from a woman in her 70s with Graves' ophthalmopathy. The CDR3 DNA sequence: TGTGCCAGCAGTGAAGCGAGGCCGGGGGACTATGGCTACACCTTC. This sequence encodes CASSEARPGDYGYTF.